Listed here are 22 T cell receptor beta chains from one sample, sequenced in a study of blood T cell repertoires in COVID-19. The protocol was immunoSEQ multiplex PCR, while the TCRdb copy is restricted to in-frame clones and leaves out a portion. The sample holds over 250,000 clones, about 85% seen once. Sequenced sample: peripheral blood. Every receptor here comes from a man between 60 and 70 years old who had recovered from COVID-19.

The V gene is TRBV29-1, the J gene TRBJ2-2, with TRBD2 identical over 7 bases. CDR1 SQVTM and CDR2 ANQGSEA come from the germline V gene. Trimming at V came to 7 bases and at J to 6 bases, leaving 8 bases not matched to a gene. The CDR3 length is 13 residues. The CDR3 loop is CSGLGGRAGELFF. CDR3 nucleotides: TGCAGCGGCCTTGGAGGGAGGGCCGGGGAGCTGTTTTTT.

The V and J genes are TRBV6-5 and TRBJ2-7, with 10 nucleotides matching TRBD2. CDR1 is MNHEY and CDR2 is SVGAGI in the germline V gene. Trimming cost V 2 bases and J 3 bases; bases outside gene matches: 7. This CDR3 has 16 amino acids. The chain's CDR3 is CASSYPSSGGIYEQYF. Here the CDR3 DNA reads TGTGCCAGCAGTTACCCTTCTAGCGGGGGCATCTACGAGCAGTACTTC.

This chain connects TRBV5-8 to TRBJ2-7, with D possibly matching TRBD2 (5 bases). The V gene lost 4 bases and the J gene lost 2 bases, with 16 bases spanning the gap. CDR1 SGHTS and CDR2 YDEGEE come from the germline V gene. This CDR3 has 15 residues. The CDR3 loop reads CASSLAGSFPYEQYF. The CDR3 coding sequence is TGTGCCAGCAGCCTAGCCGGGTCCTTTCCCTACGAGCAGTACTTC.

This sequence joins TRBV5-6 and TRBJ2-7; tentative D call: TRBD1 (6 bases). Germline CDR1 SGHDT, CDR2 YYEEEE. The CDR3 spans 15 residues. V was shortened by 1 base and J by 4 bases, with 15 bases between the two germline ends. The CDR3 coding sequence is TGTGCCAGCAGCTTGACTCTGGGGGCCGCTTACGAGCAGTACTTC. Protein: CASSLTLGAAYEQYF. Full variable domain (missing parts from reference TRBV5-6 and TRBJ2-7): DAGVTQSPTHLIKTRGQQVTLRCSPKSGHDTVSWYQQALGQGPQFIFQYYEEEERQRGNFPDRFSGHQFPNYSSELNVNALLLGDSALYLCASSLTLGAAYEQYFGPGTRLTVT.

The rearrangement uses TRBV19 and TRBJ2-1, with a tentative D call TRBD2 (5 bases). V was clipped by 2 bases and J by 2 bases, with 13 bases between them. Germline CDR1 is LNHDA and CDR2 is SQIVND (reference sequence). This CDR3 is 16 amino acids long. The CDR3 reads CASSIRTRDPYNEQFF. Here the CDR3 DNA reads TGTGCCAGTAGTATAAGGACCCGGGATCCCTACAATGAGCAGTTCTTC.

The rearrangement uses TRBV19 and TRBJ1-4, with a tentative D call TRBD1 (5 bases). The V gene lost 6 bases and the J gene lost 4 bases, with 9 bases spanning the gap. The CDR3 loop spans 13 amino acids. Germline values: CDR1 LNHDA, CDR2 SQIVND (reference sequence). CDR3 in amino acids: CASSGGVNEKLFF. CDR3 coding DNA: TGTGCCAGTAGCGGAGGGGTTAATGAAAAACTGTTTTTT. Full variable domain (missing parts from reference TRBV19 and TRBJ1-4): DGGITQSPKYLFRKEGQNVTLSCEQNLNHDAMYWYRQDPGQGLRLIYYSQIVNDFQKGDIAEGYSVSREKKESFPLTVTSAQKNPTAFYLCASSGGVNEKLFFGSGTQLSVL.

This clone was counted once. V gene TRBV10-2 combines with J gene TRBJ2-7; D not certain. This CDR3 is 13 amino acids long. Germline V gives CDR1 WSHSY, CDR2 SAAADI. V was trimmed by 6 bases and J by 3 bases, leaving 12 bases between them. The CDR3 DNA is TGCGCCAGCAGAGACACGAAACACTACGAGCAGTACTTC. Translated, it gives CASRDTKHYEQYF.

The genes are TRBV12-3 or TRBV12-4 and TRBJ2-3; D is unclear. The CDR3 sequence is 13 residues long. V shed 7 bases and J shed 1 base, with 9 bases lying between them. The CDR3 sequence: CASKTLGTDTQYF. The CDR3 DNA sequence: TGTGCCAGCAAGACCCTAGGCACAGATACGCAGTATTTT.

The chain links TRBV7-6 to TRBJ2-7; D remains ambiguous. Germline CDR1 is SGHVS and CDR2 is FNYEAQ. This CDR3 contains 13 residues. V lost 5 bases and J lost 1, with 9 bases in between. CDR3 residues: CASSQRGSYEQYF. CDR3 in DNA: TGTGCCAGCAGCCAGAGAGGTTCCTACGAGCAGTACTTC. Variable domain in full (rest from reference TRBV7-6 and TRBJ2-7): GAGVSQSPRYKVTKRGQDVALRCDPISGHVSLYWYRQALGQGPEFLTYFNYEAQQDKSGLPNDRFSAERPEGSISTLTIQRTEQRDSAMYRCASSQRGSYEQYFGPGTRLTVT.

This sequence joins TRBV18 and TRBJ1-2, with 9 bases matching TRBD1. The CDR3 is 15 residues long. J gave up 4 bases and V 2 bases, and 5 bases lay outside the gene matches. CDR1 and CDR2 (germline): KGHSH, LQKENI. Written as DNA, the CDR3 is TGTGCCAGCTCACCAAGGACAGGGGCGGGCTATGGCTACACCTTC. Protein sequence: CASSPRTGAGYGYTF. Drawing the rest from reference TRBV18 and TRBJ1-2, the complete variable domain is NAGVMQNPRHLVRRRGQEARLRCSPMKGHSHVYWYRQLPEEGLKFMVYLQKENIIDESGMPKERFSAEFPKEGPSILRIQQVVRGDSAAYFCASSPRTGAGYGYTFGSGTRLTVV.

The chain joins TRBV27 to TRBJ2-5; 7 bases fit TRBD1. Trimming cost V 3 bases and J 4 bases; bases outside gene matches: 2. The germline V gene encodes CDR1 MNHEY and CDR2 SMNVEV (reference sequence). This CDR3 is 13 amino acids long. The CDR3 sequence is CASSFQGVETQYF. In DNA, the CDR3 is TGTGCCAGCAGTTTCCAGGGGGTAGAGACCCAGTACTTC.

The J gene is TRBJ1-6, the V gene TRBV2; no clear D gene. V gave up 6 bases and J gave up 10 bases, with 13 bases separating them. This CDR3 region has 13 residues. Looked up from germline, CDR1 is SNHLY and CDR2 is FYNNEI. The CDR3 region is CASRRTRDSPLHF. The CDR3 nucleotides read TGTGCCAGCAGGCGGACTAGAGACTCACCCCTCCACTTT.

The chain joins TRBV27 to TRBJ2-7; D may be TRBD1 (8 bases). Germline CDR1 reads MNHEY; CDR2 reads SMNVEV (reference sequence). The V end was cut by 8 bases, the J end by 3 bases, with 17 bases between. The CDR3 covers 14 residues. The CDR3 region is CASLQDRDYYEQYF. In DNA, the CDR3 is TGTGCCAGCCTGCAGGACAGGGACTACTACGAGCAGTACTTC.

The chain carries TRBV5-6 and TRBJ1-6, with D perhaps matching TRBD1 (6 bases). Trimming removed 7 bases at V and 7 bases at J, with 12 bases between. The germline V gene has CDR1 SGHDT and CDR2 YYEEEE. This CDR3 has 13 amino acids. DNA for the CDR3: TGTGCCAGCGGACGACAGGAGAATTCACCCCTCCACTTT. It encodes CASGRQENSPLHF.

A few counts support this clone. The rearrangement links TRBV6-5 to TRBJ1-1; D is uncertain. Trimming stripped 2 bases from V and 3 bases from J, with 10 bases between. There are 14 residues in the CDR3. Germline loops: CDR1 MNHEY, CDR2 SVGAGI. CDR3 nucleotides: TGTGCCAGCAGTTACGAGGCCGGGGACACTGAAGCTTTCTTT. Its translation: CASSYEAGDTEAFF.

CDR3 nucleotides: TGCGCCAGCAGCCCTACCTTAAACACTGAAGCTTTCTTT. Translation gives CASSPTLNTEAFF. This chain links TRBV5-1 with TRBJ1-1; D not certain. The CDR3 covers 13 residues. The V gene's germline CDR1 is SGHRS and CDR2 YFSETQ. V was clipped by 4 bases and J by 2 bases, with 9 bases between them.

This clone came up a few times. The J gene is TRBJ2-5, the V gene TRBV10-3; 10 bases align to TRBD2. Germline V CDR1 and CDR2: ENHRY, SYGVKD. With 7 bases clipped from V and 1 base from J, the junction kept 3 bases outside the gene matches. This CDR3 is 14 amino acids long. DNA for the CDR3: TGTGCCATCAAAGCGGGGGGGCCCCAAGAGACCCAGTACTTC. Translated, it gives CAIKAGGPQETQYF.

The chain couples TRBV20-1 to TRBJ1-1; TRBD1 matches at 8 bases. CDR1 and CDR2 (germline): DFQATT, SNEGSKA (reference sequence). This CDR3 region has 11 residues. The chain's CDR3 is CRPTGGTEAFF. In nucleotides, the CDR3 is TGCAGACCCACAGGGGGCACTGAAGCTTTCTTT.

V and J are TRBV4-1 and TRBJ1-2; no clear D gene. The length of the CDR3 is 14 residues. The V end lost 0 bases, the J end lost 7 bases, and 12 bases lay between the germline ends. From germline, CDR1 is MGHRA and CDR2 YSYEKL. The CDR3 here is CASSQDNGLGGYTF. CDR3 coding DNA: TGCGCCAGCAGCCAAGATAACGGGTTGGGTGGCTACACCTTC.

The CDR3 region is CASSGRGRSNQPQHF. For the CDR3, the DNA is TGTGCCAGCAGCGGTAGGGGCCGTAGCAATCAGCCCCAGCATTTT. This chain connects TRBV3-1 (or the pseudogene TRBV3-2) to TRBJ1-5; a possible D gene is TRBD1 (5 bases). The germline CDR1 and CDR2 sequences are LGHDT and YNNKEL (reference sequence). CDR3 size: 15 residues. Trimming took off 5 bases at V and 0 bases at J, with 11 bases between the two ends.

DNA for the CDR3: TGCGCCAGCAGCGCCGGACAGATCAACTATGGCTACACCTTC. It codes for CASSAGQINYGYTF. The V gene is TRBV5-1, the J gene TRBJ1-2, with a possible D match to TRBD1 (6 bases). V shed 4 bases and J shed 2 bases, with 12 bases lying between them. Per germline, CDR1 SGHRS and CDR2 YFSETQ. CDR3 length: 14 residues.

The chain employs TRBV5-6 and TRBJ2-4; D is perhaps TRBD2 (7 bases). CDR3 length equals 18 residues. V gave up 2 bases and J gave up 2 bases, with 20 bases separating them. From germline, CDR1 is SGHDT and CDR2 YYEEEE. CDR3 residues: CASSLTRSGGASKNIQYF. The CDR3 bases are TGTGCCAGCAGCTTAACCCGGTCGGGGGGCGCCTCCAAAAACATTCAGTACTTC.